The rows below give T cell receptor beta chains drawn from one sample of a study of blood T cell repertoires in COVID-19. Produced via immunoSEQ multiplex PCR; TCRdb's table is partial and in-frame only. The sample has around 330,000 clones; 89% are singletons. The material sequenced was PBMCs or T cells enriched from blood (not recorded which). These receptors were taken from a woman aged 40 to 49 who had recovered from COVID-19. Each CDR3 is given with its conserved first and last residue. Each record gives: J gene, V gene, clone size, D gene, CDR3 DNA, CDR3 protein. D genes are given only for firm matches. Clone size, where shown, is once, few, many, or a class for clones that have expanded.

>TRBJ2-4|TRBV30|.|TRBD2
TGTGCCTGGAGTGTACAACAGCGGGGCCGGGGGAACATTCAGTACTTC
CAWSVQQRGRGNIQYF
>TRBJ2-5|TRBV7-2|.|TRBD2
TGTGCCAGCAGCCCGACAAGCGGGGGGGTTAAGAAGACCCAGTACTTC
CASSPTSGGVKKTQYF
>TRBJ2-1|TRBV7-6|.|TRBD2
TGTGCCAGCAGTCGAGCGGGAGGGCCCAATGAGCAGTTCTTC
CASSRAGGPNEQFF
>TRBJ1-6|TRBV24-1|.|.
TGTGCCACCAGTCCAGGGGACGGAGGCTCCTATAATTCACCCCTCCACTTT
CATSPGDGGSYNSPLHF
>TRBJ2-1|TRBV7-8|.|.
TGTGCCAGCAGCCTCCTGACTAATGAGCAGTTCTTC
CASSLLTNEQFF
>TRBJ2-5|TRBV5-8|.|TRBD2
TGTGCCAGCAGCTTGTTGAGCGGGGCCCCCCAAGAGACCCAGTACTTC
CASSLLSGAPQETQYF
>TRBJ2-7|TRBV13|.|.
TGTGCCAGCAGCTTAAGTAGCGGAAATAACGAGCAGTACTTC
CASSLSSGNNEQYF
>TRBJ1-2|TRBV25-1|.|.
TGTGCCAGCAGTGAATCTCTCCGCTATGGCTACACCTTC
CASSESLRYGYTF
>TRBJ1-1|TRBV29-1|.|.
TGCAGCGTTGAAGTGGCAGGGGACGGGACTGAAGCTTTCTTT
CSVEVAGDGTEAFF
>TRBJ2-5|TRBV7-9|.|.
TGTGCCAGCAGCAAAAGAACAGGGATACAAGAGACCCAGTACTTC
CASSKRTGIQETQYF
>TRBJ1-2|TRBV11-3|.|.
TGTGCCAGCAGGGGACTCACCAGCTATGGCTACACCTTC
CASRGLTSYGYTF
>TRBJ1-5|TRBV3-1/TRBV3-2|.|.
TGTGCCAGCAGCCCACAGGGTAGCAATCAGCCCCAGCATTTT
CASSPQGSNQPQHF
>TRBJ2-7|TRBV6-2/TRBV6-3|.|.
TGTGCCAGCAGTTACGGTAGCGAGCACGAGCAGTACTTC
CASSYGSEHEQYF
>TRBJ2-5|TRBV28|many|TRBD2
TGTGCCAGCAGCCCCTCTGGGGGGGGTTGGGAGACCCAGTACTTC
CASSPSGGGWETQYF
>TRBJ2-7|TRBV7-9|.|.
TGTGCCAGCAGCCCGGGTGAGGGGGAGAACGAGCAGTACTTC
CASSPGEGENEQYF
>TRBJ2-1|TRBV9|.|TRBD2
TGTGCCAGCAGCACCTGGGGGACTACCTACAATGAGCAGTTCTTC
CASSTWGTTYNEQFF
>TRBJ1-1|TRBV29-1|.|.
TGCATCATAGAGGGGGACACTGAAGCTTTCTTT
CIIEGDTEAFF
>TRBJ2-7|TRBV6-2/TRBV6-3|once|TRBD2
TGTGCCAGCAGTTACTCCCGACTAGCGGATTACGAGCAGTACTTC
CASSYSRLADYEQYF
>TRBJ1-2|TRBV7-6|.|TRBD1
TGTGCCAGCAGCTTAGGCGCCCAAGGGACAGGGGGCAACTATGGCTACACCTTC
CASSLGAQGTGGNYGYTF
>TRBJ2-1|TRBV19|.|TRBD2
TGTGCCAGTTGTCGGGCTAGCGGGATAACGGGTGAGCAGTTCTTC
CASCRASGITGEQFF
>TRBJ2-2|TRBV5-1|.|.
TGCGCCAGCAGCTTACGACAGGATGACACCGGGGAGCTGTTTTTT
CASSLRQDDTGELFF
>TRBJ2-1|TRBV2|.|TRBD2
TGTGCCAGCCCCCCAGCGTCACTAGCGGGAACCTACAATGAGCAGTTCTTC
CASPPASLAGTYNEQFF
>TRBJ2-2|TRBV7-2|.|.
TGTGCCAGCAGCTTATACAGGAACACCGGGGAGCTGTTTTTT
CASSLYRNTGELFF
>TRBJ2-3|TRBV7-3|.|.
TGTGCCAGCAGCCAAGGGGCGGGGCATACAGATACGCAGTATTTT
CASSQGAGHTDTQYF
>TRBJ1-1|TRBV28|.|TRBD1
TGTGCCAGCAGTTCTTTTTTCCGGGACAGTCCGAACACTGAAGCTTTCTTT
CASSSFFRDSPNTEAFF
>TRBJ2-2|TRBV11-2|.|.
TGTGCCAGCAGCGTCGGACCAGGGCCCGGGGAGCTGTTTTTT
CASSVGPGPGELFF
>TRBJ2-1|TRBV5-1|.|.
TGCGCCAGCAGCTTGGTAGACAGAACCTCCTACAATGAGCAGTTCTTC
CASSLVDRTSYNEQFF
>TRBJ2-2|TRBV9|.|.
TGTGCCAGCAGCGTTGGGGGCTTCAACACCGGGGAGCTGTTTTTT
CASSVGGFNTGELFF
>TRBJ1-4|TRBV19|few|.
TGTGCCAGTCGGGGCAGGGGAAATGAAAAACTGTTTTTT
CASRGRGNEKLFF
>TRBJ2-7|TRBV7-2|.|TRBD1
TGTGCCAGCAGCACCAGGACAGGGCCCTACGAGCAGTACTTC
CASSTRTGPYEQYF
>TRBJ1-4|TRBV19|.|TRBD1
TGTGCCAGTAGTCGGGACAGGAGAAATGAAAAACTGTTTTTT
CASSRDRRNEKLFF
>TRBJ2-3|TRBV7-2|.|TRBD2
TGTGCCGTCAGACCGGGACTAGGATCTGATACGCAGTATTTT
CAVRPGLGSDTQYF
>TRBJ2-1|TRBV6-1|.|TRBD2
TGTGCCAGCAGTCAAGCGGGAGGGCATTACAATGAGCAGTTCTTC
CASSQAGGHYNEQFF
>TRBJ2-7|TRBV5-1|.|.
TGCGCCAGCAGCTTGGCCCTCGGACAGCTAGCCTACGAGCAGTACTTC
CASSLALGQLAYEQYF
>TRBJ1-6|TRBV27|.|.
TGTGCTACCCAGCAGGGTCATTCACCCCTCCACTTT
CATQQGHSPLHF
>TRBJ1-2|TRBV12-3/TRBV12-4|.|.
TGTGCCAGCAGTCCCGTGGGAGCCTATGGCTACACCTTC
CASSPVGAYGYTF
>TRBJ1-6|TRBV28|.|TRBD1
TGTGCCAGCAGTTCGCCGGGACAGGGTGATAGCAGCTCCTATAATTCACCCCTCCACTTT
CASSSPGQGDSSSYNSPLHF
>TRBJ1-2|TRBV6-2/TRBV6-3|.|.
TGTGCCAGCAGTTTTTCTTCGGGGGGCCATGGCTACACCTTC
CASSFSSGGHGYTF
>TRBJ1-2|TRBV4-3|.|TRBD1
TGCGCCAGCAGCCAAGGGATTACAGGGGGAGGCTATGGCTACACCTTC
CASSQGITGGGYGYTF
>TRBJ2-6|TRBV19|.|.
TGTGCCAGTAAGGAGTATCGGGAAGGGGCCAACGTCCTGACTTTC
CASKEYREGANVLTF
>TRBJ2-1|TRBV5-1|.|.
TGCGCCAGCAGCTTAAGGGAGCAAGGTGAGCAGTTCTTC
CASSLREQGEQFF
>TRBJ1-4|TRBV18|.|.
TGTGCCAGCTCACCCCGCAGGGGAGAGGAAAAACTGTTTTTT
CASSPRRGEEKLFF
>TRBJ1-4|TRBV7-2|.|.
TGTGCCAGCAGCTTACGGGGGGACGGGGAAAAACTGTTTTTT
CASSLRGDGEKLFF
>TRBJ2-5|TRBV15|.|.
TGTGCCACCAGCAGAGATCAGGATGAGACCCAGTACTTC
CATSRDQDETQYF
>TRBJ2-3|TRBV3-1/TRBV3-2|.|TRBD1
TGTGCCAGCAGCCACCATGAGGTAGGACAGGGGTATACGCAGTATTTT
CASSHHEVGQGYTQYF
>TRBJ1-6|TRBV27|.|.
TGTGCCAGCATGGGACAAGTTAATTCACCCCTCCACTTT
CASMGQVNSPLHF
>TRBJ2-2|TRBV5-1|.|TRBD1
TGCGCCAGCAGCTTGGACAGGGGGCCGGGCGGGGAGCTGTTTTTT
CASSLDRGPGGELFF